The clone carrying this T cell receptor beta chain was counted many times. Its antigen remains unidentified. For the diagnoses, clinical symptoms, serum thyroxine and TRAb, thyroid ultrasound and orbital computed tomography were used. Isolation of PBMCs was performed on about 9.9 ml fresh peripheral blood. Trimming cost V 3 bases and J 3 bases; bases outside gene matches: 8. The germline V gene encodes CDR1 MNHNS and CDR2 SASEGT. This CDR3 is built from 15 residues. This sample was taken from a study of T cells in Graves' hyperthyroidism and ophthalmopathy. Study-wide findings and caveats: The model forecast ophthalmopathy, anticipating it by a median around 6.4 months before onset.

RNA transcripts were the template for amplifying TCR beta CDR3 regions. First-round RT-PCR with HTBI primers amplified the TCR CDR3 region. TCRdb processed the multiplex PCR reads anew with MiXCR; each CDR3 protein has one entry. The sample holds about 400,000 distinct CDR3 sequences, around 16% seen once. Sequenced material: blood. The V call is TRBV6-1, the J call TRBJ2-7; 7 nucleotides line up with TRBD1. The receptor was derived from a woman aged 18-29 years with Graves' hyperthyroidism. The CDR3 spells CASSEGWDSIYEQYF. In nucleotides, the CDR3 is TGTGCCAGCAGTGAGGGATGGGACAGCATCTACGAGCAGTACTTC.